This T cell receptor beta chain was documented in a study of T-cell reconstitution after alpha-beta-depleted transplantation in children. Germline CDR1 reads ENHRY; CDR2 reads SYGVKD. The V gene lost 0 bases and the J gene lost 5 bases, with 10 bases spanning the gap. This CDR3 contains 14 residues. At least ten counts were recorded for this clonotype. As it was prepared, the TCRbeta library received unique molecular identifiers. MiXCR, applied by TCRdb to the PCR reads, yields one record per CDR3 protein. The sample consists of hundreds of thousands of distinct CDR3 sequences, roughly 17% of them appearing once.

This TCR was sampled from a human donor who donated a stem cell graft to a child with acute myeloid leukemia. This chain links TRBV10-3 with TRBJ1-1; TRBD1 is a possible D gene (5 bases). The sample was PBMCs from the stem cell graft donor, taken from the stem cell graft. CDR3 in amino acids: CAISESMGGTEAFF. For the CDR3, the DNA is TGTGCCATCAGTGAGTCAATGGGGGGAACTGAAGCTTTCTTT.